The rows below give T cell receptor beta chains drawn from one sample of a study of blood T cell repertoires in COVID-19. This table comes from immunoSEQ multiplex PCR, and its TCRdb copy is limited to in-frame clones, with some not included. The table includes about 240,000 clones, roughly 87% detected once. The sequencing input was peripheral blood. All receptors come from a man in his 60s who had recovered from COVID-19. CDR3s include the opening cysteine and the closing phenylalanine or tryptophan.

TRBV6-2/TRBV6-3	CASSYSGRGPAGEAFF
TRBV18	CASSPPSSDTQYF
TRBV21-1	CASSKGGRQDQLTGDSGGLFF
TRBV5-4	CASSLPPGQGYNEQFF
TRBV11-3	CASSLGGPGGNTEAFF
TRBV19	CASSMATYAQHF
TRBV5-1	CASSLGYSHSDTQYF
TRBV24-1	CATSDFGSPSTDTQYF
TRBV13	CASSPGPDRGPTDTQYF
TRBV2	CASSEGYPNTGELFF
TRBV7-2	CASSLAGTANYGYTF
TRBV9	CASSAVATTEAFF
TRBV12-3/TRBV12-4	CASRGGRGVTQYF
TRBV6-5	CASAQVGEKLFF
TRBV25-1	CASKAQGETQYF
TRBV5-1	CASSATSGAGELFF
TRBV6-5	CASARGFVTDTQYF
TRBV28	CASSQEGDSRPQHF
TRBV7-9	CASSLVGRDFSAEAFF
TRBV24-1	CATSDPVAGRQGETQYF
TRBV7-2	CASSPGLAGANEQYF
TRBV2	CATRRENTEAFF
TRBV3-1/TRBV3-2	CASSRKDRVGFGEKLFF
TRBV10-3	CAISVGRTPNEKLFF
TRBV7-9	CASSSLRGTEAFF
TRBV27	CASSTGAGNTIYF
TRBV9	CASSVGQGTEAFF
TRBV19	CASSTEGADTQYF
TRBV9	CASSVVDSIDGYTF
TRBV7-8	CASSLLLAGGENIQYF
TRBV7-8	CASSKAGTSGGAYNEQFF
TRBV6-1	CASSEVYRGGETQYF
TRBV12-5	CASGLVLGRLSGNTIYF
TRBV5-6	CASSLVITINEQFF
TRBV6-4	CASRGGREQFF
TRBV19	CASSSMLVSGTQYF
TRBV29-1	CSVVSSSYEQYF
TRBV24-1	CATSDPNRAGQFF
TRBV11-2	CASSHTSGSTDTQYF
TRBV5-6	CASSLKDRGRGNIQYF
TRBV4-2	CASSQVVTPGSGNTIYF
TRBV18	CASSPTGGGWNEQFF
TRBV11-2	CASSFGSDTQYF
TRBV28	CASSRTRVEVHNSNQPQHF
TRBV5-1	CASSLDNLGREAFF